What follows describes a single T cell receptor (beta chain). The antigen it binds to is not known. The input lacks base qualities; no much larger clone sits a single base away. The sample is drawn from a study of technical replicates of blood from a few donors listed by TCRdb under 2017. To prepare the library, the immunoSEQ multiplex PCR assay was applied. Not all clones reach the TCRdb copy of this immuneACCESS table, which keeps in-frame sequences only. Checked studies attribute under half of the gap to unresolved V genes and leave the rest unexplained. The sample table holds roughly 68,000 clones, of which more than 75% were seen once. Approximately 5% of the sample is in the top ten clones. V loses 8 bases, J loses 4 bases, and the germline ends lie 11 bases apart. Reading the germline V gene gives CDR1 SGHTA and CDR2 FQGNSA. There are 12 amino acids in the CDR3, from cysteine to phenylalanine inclusive. CDR3 DNA only is kept here, 36 bases in frame from base 1.

The chain is made from TRBV7-2 and TRBJ1-2; the D gene is not confidently resolved. Material: PBMCs. This TCR came from a human donor in good health. Some clones in this sample may be carry-over from other donors' samples. The DNA sequence reads TGTGCCAGCTGCCCACCGGGCTATGGCTACACCTTC. Translation gives CASCPPGYGYTF.